One TCR beta chain is described in this entry. This sample is drawn from a study of blood T cell repertoires in COVID-19. This table comes from immunoSEQ multiplex PCR, and its TCRdb copy is limited to in-frame clones, with some not included. The data show some 140,000 clones, around 80% seen once. This TCR was sampled from a man aged 80 or over with acute or convalescent COVID-19. Sequenced: peripheral blood.

The CDR3 spells CASSLGQGADIQYF. Here the CDR3 DNA reads TGTGCCAGCAGCTTAGGTCAGGGTGCGGACATTCAGTACTTC. V usage is TRBV7-2 and J usage is TRBJ2-4, with D possibly matching TRBD1 (5 bases). The germline V gene encodes CDR1 SGHTA and CDR2 FQGNSA. The CDR3 covers 14 residues. The germline V and J ends were trimmed by 1 base and 8 bases, with 12 bases remaining between them.